These 22 T cell receptor beta chains were sequenced from one sample in a study of blood T cells in healthy people across ages. Next came a second PCR, run for roughly 6 to 11 cycles, which used a sample-barcoded 5' primer along with a J-beta primer mix. TCRdb redid the calling of the 5' RACE reads with MiXCR, one entry per CDR3 protein. The table records roughly 800,000 distinct CDR3 sequences, roughly 25% of them present only once. This sample also appeared in a second study, on T cells of mothers and their children.

The sequenced material came from blood. Every receptor here comes from a boy between 10 and 17 years old in good health.

This chain joins TRBV7-8 and TRBJ2-3, with D possibly TRBD2 on 5 matching bases. Germline CDR1 reads SGHVS; CDR2 reads FQNEAQ. V was trimmed by 3 bases and J by 4 bases, leaving 11 bases between them. The CDR3 runs to 14 residues. The CDR3 here is CASSFSLAADTQYF. Written as DNA, the CDR3 is TGTGCCAGCAGCTTTTCGCTAGCAGCAGATACGCAGTATTTT.

This clonotype was seen only a few times. One junction end disagrees with the germline gene, perhaps due to a read error. This chain connects TRBV24-1 to TRBJ2-4; D is possibly TRBD2 (5 bases). This CDR3 comprises 13 residues. Looked up from germline, CDR1 is KGHDR and CDR2 is SFDVKD. The CDR3 nucleotides read TGCGCCACCGGGGAAACAGCAAGAAACATTCAGTACTTC. Translation gives CATGETARNIQYF.

This clonotype has more than one count but fewer than ten. The rearrangement joins TRBV5-1 to TRBJ2-4; TRBD2 agrees at 12 bases. The CDR3 totals 18 residues. The ends lost 2 bases at V and 0 bases at J; junction bases unmatched: 6. CDR1 and CDR2 (germline): SGHRS, YFSETQ. The CDR3 nucleotides are TGCGCCAGCAGCTTTGGACTAGCGGGGCGGGGAGCCAAAAACATTCAGTACTTC. Its translation is CASSFGLAGRGAKNIQYF.

The rearrangement links TRBV7-9 to TRBJ2-5; 8 nucleotides match TRBD2. The CDR3 length is 15 residues. CDR1 and CDR2 (germline): SEHNR, FQNEAQ (reference sequence). Germline trimming cut 3 bases from V and 1 base from J; bases unmatched to any gene: 4. CDR3 region: CASSFLTSGQETQYF. CDR3 in DNA: TGTGCCAGCAGCTTTCTCACTAGCGGCCAAGAGACCCAGTACTTC.

The rearrangement links TRBV12-3 or TRBV12-4 to TRBJ2-3; D gene ambiguous. CDR3 size: 13 residues. V gave up 6 bases and J gave up 3 bases, with 10 bases separating them. The DNA of the CDR3 is TGTGCCAGCAGCCCTCAGTGGACAGATACGCAGTATTTT. Protein sequence: CASSPQWTDTQYF.

This clonotype showed up just once. The chain couples TRBV28 to TRBJ2-5, with 9 bases aligning to TRBD2. The CDR3 covers 15 residues. V lost 7 bases, J lost 8 bases, and 14 bases stayed unmatched. Germline CDR1 and CDR2: MDHEN and SYDVKM. CDR3 in amino acids: CASTPPERGVSTQYF. The CDR3 nucleotides read TGTGCCAGCACCCCCCCCGAGCGGGGGGTATCCACCCAGTACTTC.

V and J are TRBV5-1 and TRBJ1-2; 10 nucleotides agree with TRBD1. The CDR3 spans 15 residues. With 4 bases clipped from V and 8 bases from J, the junction kept 11 bases outside the gene matches. Germline V gene data show CDR1 as SGHRS and CDR2 as YFSETQ. This chain's CDR3 is CASSLWSGTGDGYTF. DNA of the CDR3: TGCGCCAGCAGCCTGTGGTCCGGGACAGGGGACGGCTACACCTTC.

V and J are TRBV7-2 and TRBJ2-3; 10 bases map to TRBD2. The CDR3 extends over 16 amino acids. CDR1 and CDR2 from the germline V gene are SGHTA and FQGNSA. The V segment lost 5 bases and the J segment 5 bases; nucleotides outside the gene matches: 10. CDR3 sequence (DNA): TGTGCCAGCAGCCAGCTAGCGGGGGCAGCAGGAGATACGCAGTATTTT. Translated, it gives CASSQLAGAAGDTQYF.

The chain has TRBV29-1 and TRBJ1-2; D not resolved. Trimming took off 4 bases at V and 3 bases at J, with 9 bases between the two ends. This CDR3 comprises 12 residues. The germline CDR1 and CDR2 sequences are SQVTM and ANQGSEA. DNA of the CDR3: TGCAGCGTTGTGGTGTATGACTATGGCTACACCTTC. Residues: CSVVVYDYGYTF.

The chain recombines TRBV3-1 with TRBJ2-7, with 9 positions matching TRBD2. V lost 1 base, J lost 1 base, and 8 bases stayed unmatched. Germline V gene lookup returns CDR1 LGHDT and CDR2 YNNKEL (reference sequence). This CDR3 is built from 17 residues. The DNA of the CDR3 is TGTGCCAGCAGCCAAGCAGGGTATAGCGGGAGTTCCTACGAGCAGTACTTC. This translates into CASSQAGYSGSSYEQYF.

This clonotype showed up just a few times. The V gene is TRBV5-6, the J gene TRBJ2-1, with 7 bases that match TRBD2. Germline-derived CDR1 and CDR2 are SGHDT and YYEEEE. The CDR3 contains 13 residues. The J segment lost 9 bases and the V segment lost 0 bases, leaving 3 bases of the junction unmatched. CDR3 in DNA: TGTGCCAGCAGCTTGGGTGCGGGGGTTGAGCAGTTCTTC. Its translation is CASSLGAGVEQFF.

This chain joins TRBV12-3 or TRBV12-4 and TRBJ2-7; 12 bases agree with TRBD2. V trimming: 7 bases; J trimming: 4 bases; junction bases outside the gene matches: 2. The CDR3 spans 13 residues. CDR3: CASTLAGGYEQYF. CDR3 bases: TGTGCCAGCACTCTAGCGGGAGGGTACGAGCAGTACTTC.

This clonotype was seen a handful of times. The chain carries TRBV5-5 and TRBJ1-5, with D possibly being TRBD1 (6 bases). The end of the DNA fits TRBJ2-3 better, so the J call may be wrong. The CDR3 is 13 amino acids. CDR1 is SGHKS and CDR2 is YYEKEE in the germline V gene (reference sequence). CDR3 amino acids: CASSFGTTQPQYF. DNA of the CDR3: TGTGCCAGCAGCTTCGGGACAACACAGCCCCAGTATTTT.

The V and J genes are TRBV2 and TRBJ2-5; weak D call: TRBD2 (5 bases). The CDR3 is 13 residues long. Germline lookup yields CDR1 SNHLY and CDR2 FYNNEI. Trimming stripped 9 bases from V and 3 bases from J, with 14 bases between. The CDR3 DNA is TGTGCCAGTAACACCGGACTGGAAGAGACCCAGTACTTC. This codes for CASNTGLEETQYF.

The chain combines TRBV27 with TRBJ1-2; TRBD1 agrees at 11 bases. Germline V CDR1 and CDR2: MNHEY, SMNVEV (reference sequence). The V and J ends lost 2 bases and 5 bases, in that order; junction bases with no gene match: 4. The CDR3 covers 15 residues. The CDR3 coding sequence is TGTGCCAGCAGTTTACGGACAGGGGGCATGTATGGCTACACCTTC. Encoded protein: CASSLRTGGMYGYTF.

The chain carries TRBV29-1 and TRBJ2-3, with TRBD2 matching 14 bases. This CDR3 comprises 15 residues. V was pared by 3 bases and J by 7 bases, with 6 bases of the junction left unmatched. Germline-derived CDR1 and CDR2 are SQVTM and ANQGSEA. CDR3 bases: TGCAGCGTTGACCCCGGGACTAGCGGGAGTTATACGCAGTATTTT. Protein: CSVDPGTSGSYTQYF.

A few counts support this clonotype. The chain combines TRBV5-1 with TRBJ2-3; unclear D gene. CDR1 and CDR2 from the germline V gene are SGHRS and YFSETQ. The CDR3 consists of 16 residues. Trimming shortened V by 0 bases and J by 0 bases, and 11 bases separated the two germline ends. The CDR3 DNA reads TGCGCCAGCAGCTTGGAGGGCAGCTCTAGCACAGATACGCAGTATTTT. Its protein product is CASSLEGSSSTDTQYF.

The V and J genes are TRBV2 and TRBJ1-2; the D gene is possibly TRBD1 (5 bases). The CDR3 is 15 residues long. Germline lookup yields CDR1 SNHLY and CDR2 FYNNEI. The V gene lost 4 bases and the J gene lost 8 bases, with 20 bases spanning the gap. CDR3 in DNA: TGTGCCAGCAGTGGGAACCGGGACGGGACTGAGGGCTACACCTTC. It yields the protein CASSGNRDGTEGYTF.

This clonotype was seen at least ten times. At one boundary the junction diverges from the germline segment, which might be a read error. The genes are TRBV5-1 and TRBJ2-5; D may be TRBD2 (6 bases). The CDR3 covers 12 residues. Germline CDR1 reads SGHRS; CDR2 reads YFSETQ. The DNA for the CDR3 is TGTGCCAGCAGCTTAGCGGTAGAGACCCAGTACTTC. This encodes CASSLAVETQYF. Combining the CDR3 with reference TRBV5-1 and TRBJ2-5 gives the whole variable domain KAGVTQTPRYLIKTRGQQVTLSCSPISGHRSVSWYQQTPGQGLQFLFEYFSETQRNKGNFPGRFSGRQFSNSRSEMNVSTLELGDSALYLCASSLAVETQYFGPGTRLLVL.

This clonotype was detected only a few times. The chain employs TRBV5-1 and TRBJ2-5; the match to TRBD1 covers 7 bases. Germline-derived CDR1 and CDR2 are SGHRS and YFSETQ. This CDR3 has 14 residues. The trim removed 6 bases at V and 1 base at J, leaving 6 bases unmatched. For the CDR3, the DNA is TGCGCCAGCACCCGGGGACAGATCCAAGAGACCCAGTACTTC. Translation: CASTRGQIQETQYF.

The chain joins TRBV9 to TRBJ2-1; D uncertain. Trimming removed 3 bases from V and 5 bases from J, with 18 bases in between. The CDR3 consists of 16 residues. Germline V gene data show CDR1 as SGDLS and CDR2 as YYNGEE. CDR3 DNA sequence: TGTGCCAGCAGCGACCCCCTACTCGGAACAAACAATGAGCAGTTCTTC. Its protein is CASSDPLLGTNNEQFF.

The gene calls are TRBV29-1 and TRBJ2-7; D ambiguous. V was pared by 7 bases and J by 1 base, with 11 bases between. Germline V gene lookup returns CDR1 SQVTM and CDR2 ANQGSEA. The CDR3 runs 12 residues. The CDR3 DNA reads TGCAGCGCCATTAGTCGATCCTACGAGCAGTACTTC. Translating it yields CSAISRSYEQYF.